Listed here are 3 T cell receptor beta chains from one sample, sequenced in a study of shared clonotypes between healthy human individuals (dated by TCRdb to about 2020). To prepare the library, the immunoSEQ multiplex PCR assay was applied. The source is immuneACCESS, and TCRdb retained only in-frame sequences with V and J called. Part of the clones is not carried over; for the studies checked, unresolved V genes explain less than half of this, and the remainder is unexplained. A total of about 2 million clones appear in this sample, 90% to 95% of them only once. The top ten clones comprise 0.13% of the sample. The sequenced sample consisted of naive CD4+ T cells sorted from blood. The cell subset or site tag for this specimen amounts to: CD45RA+ positively selected. These receptors were obtained from a man aged 18 to 30 in good health.

CDR3 in amino acids: CASTQAPGNQPQHF. For the CDR3, the DNA is TGTGCCAGCACTCAGGCGCCAGGCAATCAGCCCCAGCATTTT. The chain is built from TRBV2 and TRBJ1-5, with D hard to call. The V and J ends lost 7 bases and 2 bases respectively, with 12 bases between them. This CDR3 comprises 14 residues. CDR1 is SNHLY and CDR2 is FYNNEI in the germline V gene.

The chain uses TRBV7-2 and TRBJ2-7; D ambiguous. Trimming took 1 base from V and 2 from J, leaving 12 bases between them. Germline V CDR1 and CDR2: SGHTA, FQGNSA. The CDR3 loop spans 15 amino acids. Here the CDR3 reads CASSLELLATYEQYF. In DNA form, the CDR3 reads TGTGCCAGCAGCTTAGAACTTCTTGCCACCTACGAGCAGTACTTC.

This clone was counted once. The rearrangement uses TRBV19 and TRBJ1-2; 10 bases map to TRBD1. V lost 4 bases and J lost 8; bases outside the gene matches: 7. This CDR3 region has 14 residues. Germline V gene data show CDR1 as LNHDA and CDR2 as SQIVND (reference sequence). The CDR3 spells CASSTPMTGGGYTF. The DNA for the CDR3 is TGTGCCAGTAGTACTCCCATGACAGGGGGCGGCTACACCTTC.